The 21 T cell receptor beta chains in this list originate from one sample, sequenced in a study of blood T cell repertoires in COVID-19. Sequencing used immunoSEQ multiplex PCR; TCRdb keeps in-frame clones, though not all of them. Of 300,000 to 450,000 clones in the sample, 85% to 90% were seen once. The specimen was peripheral blood. These receptors all stem from a human donor in a cohort sampled during active COVID-19.

This clone occurred once. The chain carries TRBV6-1 and TRBJ2-7; 12 nucleotides match TRBD1. The V gene end was trimmed by 1 base and the J gene end by 4 bases; junction bases not matched to a gene: 11. CDR1 and CDR2 from the germline V gene are MNHNS and SASEGT. The CDR3 sequence is 18 residues long. Here the CDR3 reads CASSEERDRGLLFYEQYF. The CDR3 bases are TGTGCCAGCAGTGAAGAGAGGGACAGGGGGCTCCTATTTTACGAGCAGTACTTC.

The chain links TRBV6-5 to TRBJ2-7; D is ambiguous. The CDR3 contains 14 residues. Trimming took 10 bases from V and 2 from J, leaving 18 bases between them. From germline, CDR1 is MNHEY and CDR2 SVGAGI. In nucleotides, the CDR3 is TGTGCCACCGAAAGGCCTAGGATTCCCTACGAGCAGTACTTC. This encodes CATERPRIPYEQYF.

The chain carries TRBV5-1 and TRBJ1-3; TRBD1 matches 7 bases. This CDR3 region has 20 residues. CDR1 is SGHRS, CDR2 YFSETQ, per germline. V shed 0 bases, J shed 0 bases, and the junction held 15 bases outside the gene matches. This CDR3 is CASSLGPMSGQLFSGNTIYF. In nucleotides, the CDR3 is TGCGCCAGCAGCTTGGGCCCCATGTCGGGACAGCTTTTCTCTGGAAACACCATATATTTT.

J is TRBJ1-1 and V is TRBV2; D remains unclear. There are 19 residues in the CDR3. Between the trimmed V and J ends, which lost 7 bases and 0 bases, there was a span of 27 bases. Germline V lookup: CDR1 SNHLY, CDR2 FYNNEI. The CDR3 protein is CASIIKLARLGSMNTEAFF. As DNA, the CDR3 is TGTGCCAGCATTATAAAACTTGCCAGGTTGGGGAGCATGAACACTGAAGCTTTCTTT.

This chain connects TRBV7-2 to TRBJ2-1; 12 bases agree with TRBD2. Trimming removed 6 bases from V and 6 bases from J; junction bases left unmatched: 6. The germline V gene encodes CDR1 SGHTA and CDR2 FQGNSA. This CDR3 comprises 15 residues. CDR3 region: CASRLTSGRFNEQFF. The CDR3, as DNA: TGTGCCAGCAGACTCACTAGCGGGAGGTTCAATGAGCAGTTCTTC.

This chain uses TRBV6-1 with TRBJ1-5; TRBD1 aligns across 8 bases. The CDR3 has 15 amino acids. V shed 3 bases, J shed 8 bases, and the junction held 9 bases outside the gene matches. Germline CDR1 MNHNS, CDR2 SASEGT. The CDR3 loop reads CASSDGTGLKKPQHF. The DNA of the CDR3 is TGTGCCAGCAGTGATGGGACAGGCCTGAAGAAGCCCCAGCATTTT.

The J gene is TRBJ1-5, the V gene TRBV19, with D tentatively TRBD1 (5 bases). The CDR3 runs to 16 residues. The V end was cut by 3 bases, the J end by 6 bases, with 18 bases between. Germline V CDR1 and CDR2: LNHDA, SQIVND (reference sequence). CDR3 in amino acids: CASSMLVGGKGQPQHF. In DNA form, the CDR3 reads TGTGCCAGTAGTATGCTAGTGGGGGGGAAAGGTCAGCCCCAGCATTTT. Using reference TRBV19 and TRBJ1-5 for the parts outside the CDR3, the full variable domain is DGGITQSPKYLFRKEGQNVTLSCEQNLNHDAMYWYRQDPGQGLRLIYYSQIVNDFQKGDIAEGYSVSREKKESFPLTVTSAQKNPTAFYLCASSMLVGGKGQPQHFGDGTRLSIL.

The CDR3 nucleotides are TGCAGCGTCTCAACTAGCTCTGAGCAGTTCTTC. Its protein is CSVSTSSEQFF. The chain is built from TRBV29-1 and TRBJ2-1, with D perhaps TRBD2 (6 bases). There are 11 residues in the CDR3. V gave up 6 bases and J gave up 9 bases, with 12 bases separating them. The germline gives CDR1 SQVTM, CDR2 ANQGSEA.

This chain links TRBV6-1 with TRBJ2-3, with 8 bases aligning to TRBD2. The germline V gene encodes CDR1 MNHNS and CDR2 SASEGT. The CDR3 is 20 amino acids. J was trimmed by 4 bases and V by 4 bases; bases with no gene match: 22. The CDR3 DNA reads as TGTGCCAGCAGTGCGCCCCTTGGGGAGCCGGGAGGGGTCCCCCCAGATACGCAGTATTTT. Its translation is CASSAPLGEPGGVPPDTQYF.

The chain links TRBV7-9 to TRBJ1-2; tentative D call: TRBD1 (6 bases). From germline, CDR1 is SEHNR and CDR2 FQNEAQ (reference sequence). The CDR3 spans 11 residues. Trimming left V 11 bases short and J 2 bases short, with 9 bases between. DNA of the CDR3: TGTGCCCTTGGACAGAACTATGGCTACACCTTC. It encodes CALGQNYGYTF. Combining the CDR3 with reference TRBV7-9 and TRBJ1-2 gives the whole variable domain DTGVSQNPRHKITKRGQNVTFRCDPISEHNRLYWYRQTLGQGPEFLTYFQNEAQLEKSRLLSDRFSAERPKGSFSTLEIQRTEQGDSAMYLCALGQNYGYTFGSGTRLTVV.

Concerning this clone itself: One end of the junction varies from germline; a read error may be responsible. CDR3 amino acids: CASSPDVGGLAHF. The CDR3 DNA is TGTGCCAGCAGCCCAGACGTCGGAGGACTAGCTCATTTT. This sequence joins TRBV3-1 (or the pseudogene TRBV3-2) and TRBJ2-3; 8 bases are a match to TRBD2. The CDR3 length is 13 residues. Germline V gene sequence: CDR1 LGHDT, CDR2 YNNKEL (reference sequence).

The gene calls are TRBV25-1 and TRBJ2-3, with D tentatively TRBD2 (5 bases). This CDR3 spans 15 amino acids. V dropped 5 bases and J dropped 5 bases, with 17 bases sitting between them. Germline V CDR1 and CDR2: MGHDK, SYGVNS. The CDR3 protein is CASSPLGDGGDTQYF. CDR3 nucleotide sequence: TGTGCCAGCAGTCCCCTCGGGGATGGCGGAGATACGCAGTATTTT.

The V gene is TRBV2, the J gene TRBJ1-1; D may be TRBD1 (5 bases). Germline values: CDR1 SNHLY, CDR2 FYNNEI. The V and J ends lost 5 bases and 0 bases respectively, with 10 bases between them. There are 14 residues in the CDR3. CDR3 sequence reads: CASSSGLMNTEAFF. The CDR3 DNA reads TGTGCCAGCAGTTCAGGGCTAATGAACACTGAAGCTTTCTTT.

The rearrangement uses TRBV30 and TRBJ1-2; TRBD1 matches at 8 bases. Trimming cost V 7 bases and J 2 bases; bases outside gene matches: 6. There are 13 residues in the CDR3. Germline V gene sequence: CDR1 GTSNPN, CDR2 SVGIG (reference sequence). The CDR3 sequence: CAFRQGPNYGYTF. In nucleotides, the CDR3 is TGTGCCTTTCGACAGGGGCCCAACTATGGCTACACCTTC. Based on the CDR3 plus reference TRBV30 and TRBJ1-2, the full variable domain is SQTIHQWPATLVQPVGSPLSLECTVEGTSNPNLYWYRQAAGRGLQLLFYSVGIGQISSEVPQNLSASRPQDRQFILSSKKLLLSDSGFYLCAFRQGPNYGYTFGSGTRLTVV.

The genes are TRBV3-1 (or the pseudogene TRBV3-2) and TRBJ1-1; 9 positions agree with TRBD1. Germline V gives CDR1 LGHDT, CDR2 YNNKEL (reference sequence). The CDR3 extends over 14 amino acids. V lost 11 bases, J lost 1 base, and 8 bases stayed unmatched. In DNA, the CDR3 is TGTGCCGGAACCAGGGACAGGGCGAACACTGAAGCTTTCTTT. The encoded protein is CAGTRDRANTEAFF.

This clone was seen just once. The chain combines TRBV4-1 with TRBJ2-1; perhaps TRBD1 as D (5 bases). The V gene lost 1 base and the J gene lost 6 bases, with 13 bases spanning the gap. This CDR3 contains 15 residues. The germline V gene has CDR1 MGHRA and CDR2 YSYEKL. CDR3 sequence reads: CASSQGQGKGNEQFF. The CDR3 DNA reads TGCGCCAGCAGCCAAGGTCAGGGTAAGGGCAATGAGCAGTTCTTC.

The chain combines TRBV11-2 with TRBJ2-1, with D possibly TRBD1 on 5 matching bases. The CDR3 is 12 residues long. With 7 bases removed from V and 11 bases from J, the gap between germline ends came to 15 bases. Germline lookup yields CDR1 SGHAT and CDR2 FQNNGV. The CDR3: CASTLNQGKQFF. CDR3 nucleotide sequence: TGTGCCAGCACTCTAAACCAGGGAAAGCAGTTCTTC.

The V gene is TRBV21-1, the J gene TRBJ1-2; TRBD1 is the table's D call, not checked against the DNA. TRBV21-1 is designated a pseudogene. The CDR3 is 14 amino acids. The CDR3 nucleotides are TGTGCCAGCAACCTAAAAACAGATAACTATGGCTACACCTTC. Amino acid sequence: CASNLKTDNYGYTF.

The chain has TRBV5-1 and TRBJ1-3; D is ambiguous. CDR1 is SGHRS, CDR2 YFSETQ, per germline. The ends were cut back, 3 bases at V and 3 bases at J, with 13 bases in the middle. The CDR3 is 15 residues long. CDR3: CASSYDGVVGNTIYF. The CDR3 coding sequence is TGCGCCAGCAGCTATGATGGAGTTGTTGGAAACACCATATATTTT.

The rearrangement joins TRBV23-1 to TRBJ1-2; perhaps TRBD1 as D (5 bases). TRBV23-1 falls under the ORF class, with uncertain function. Trimming cost V 0 bases and J 3 bases, with 17 bases left between them. This CDR3 has 17 residues. The CDR3 sequence: CASSQSWEGIVDYGYTF. The CDR3 coding sequence is TGCGCCAGCAGTCAATCATGGGAGGGGATAGTCGACTATGGCTACACCTTC.

The rearrangement links TRBV7-8 to TRBJ1-2; 7 bases fit TRBD1. The CDR3 is 14 amino acids. V gave up 4 bases and J gave up 7 bases; unmatched junction bases: 9. Germline V gene lookup returns CDR1 SGHVS and CDR2 FQNEAQ. This CDR3 is CASSSNRGAGGYTF. As DNA, the CDR3 is TGTGCCAGCAGCTCGAACAGGGGAGCGGGTGGCTACACCTTC.